The table lists the clone carrying this T cell receptor (beta chain) with a few counts. The data belong to a study of cytomegalovirus exposure and HLA in healthy donors. The germline CDR1 and CDR2 sequences are SGHRS and YFSETQ. The CDR3 runs 16 residues. The V and J ends lost 4 bases and 5 bases respectively, with 18 bases between them. The PCR ran on 60 Vbeta and 13 Jbeta primers. Sequenced by immunoSEQ multiplex PCR; TCRdb stores in-frame clones only, minus some. In the table there are some 130,000 clones, more than 60% of which are singletons. The rearrangement joins TRBV5-1 to TRBJ1-4, with TRBD1 as a possible D gene (5 bases). Source material: PBMCs. The TCR was taken from a woman aged 45 to 65 in good health and CMV-seropositive. CDR3 protein: CASSHSWGGGNEKLFF. The CDR3 DNA follows: TGCGCCAGCAGCCACTCGTGGGGGGGTGGGAATGAAAAACTGTTTTTT.